This T cell receptor (beta chain) is drawn from a study of vaccination and CD4 T cells after COVID-19. Overall study: Post-COVID sampling occurred a median around 97 days after diagnosis (range 35 to 161).

The Oncomine TCR Beta short-read assay sequenced DNA from cultured CD4+ T cells. TCRdb called the PCR reads again in MiXCR, with one record for every CDR3 protein. The sample holds over 6,500 distinct CDR3 sequences, approximately 51% seen once. Treatment given: approximately 10-day PBMC culture with coronavirus spike peptide pools or control peptides (ViraFEST assay). Pre-COVID-19 pandemic sampling (2011-2018) yielded the unexposed donor's CD4+ T cells. CDR1 is GTSNPN, CDR2 SVGIG, per germline (reference sequence). V lost 2 bases to trimming and J lost 3 bases; unmatched junction nucleotides: 7. The CDR3 runs 17 residues. Comment on this clonotype: Its matching antigen is unknown.

The source of this sequence is a human donor in good health. The specimen was CD4+ T cells from blood, cultured in vitro. The chain joins TRBV30 to TRBJ2-5; 15 nucleotides line up with TRBD2. CDR3 sequence reads: CAWSIVRTSGREETQYF. The CDR3 region has the DNA TGTGCCTGGAGTATCGTCCGGACTAGCGGGAGGGAAGAGACCCAGTACTTC. The full variable domain, rest sourced from reference TRBV30 and TRBJ2-5, is SQTIHQWPATLVQPVGSPLSLECTVEGTSNPNLYWYRQAAGRGLQLLFYSVGIGQISSEVPQNLSASRPQDRQFILSSKKLLLSDSGFYLCAWSIVRTSGREETQYFGPGTRLLVL.